Listed here are 22 T cell receptor beta chains from one sample, sequenced in a study of blood T cell repertoires in COVID-19. Produced via immunoSEQ multiplex PCR; TCRdb's table is partial and in-frame only. Of approximately 140,000 clones in the sample, about 88% are singletons; the top ten hold approximately 2.2%. The sequenced sample consisted of PBMCs or T cells enriched from blood (not recorded which). Receptors were obtained from a woman in her forties or fifties who had recovered from COVID-19.

The chain employs TRBV7-9 and TRBJ1-5, with 11 positions matching TRBD1. The CDR3 has 16 amino acids. J lost 5 bases, V lost 5 bases, and 8 bases had no gene match. Looked up from germline, CDR1 is SEHNR and CDR2 is FQNEAQ (reference sequence). The CDR3 region is CASSIPRDRGDQPQHF. The CDR3 region has the DNA TGTGCCAGCAGCATCCCCCGGGACAGGGGGGATCAGCCCCAGCATTTT.

The J gene is TRBJ1-2, the V gene TRBV20-1; D unclear. The CDR3 spans 14 residues. Germline loops: CDR1 DFQATT, CDR2 SNEGSKA (reference sequence). The ends were cut back, 3 bases at V and 0 bases at J, with 11 bases in the middle. The CDR3 coding sequence is TGCAGTGCTAGTTCCCGGAGCGCTAACTATGGCTACACCTTC. Its protein is CSASSRSANYGYTF.

V gene TRBV4-1 combines with J gene TRBJ2-7, with 8 bases that match TRBD2. The CDR3 is 15 amino acids. Germline V gene sequence: CDR1 MGHRA, CDR2 YSYEKL. V lost 1 base, J lost 3 bases, and 5 bases stayed unmatched. CDR3 coding DNA: TGCGCCAGCAGCCAAGTTACAGCGGGGGACTACGAGCAGTACTTC. It encodes CASSQVTAGDYEQYF.

The chain couples TRBV27 to TRBJ1-1; D unresolved. The V gene's germline CDR1 is MNHEY and CDR2 SMNVEV (reference sequence). Trimming stripped 5 bases from V and 2 bases from J, with 12 bases between. The CDR3 loop spans 14 amino acids. CDR3 protein: CASSPMLVNTEAFF. CDR3 bases: TGTGCCAGCAGTCCTATGTTAGTAAACACTGAAGCTTTCTTT.

The genes are TRBV5-1 and TRBJ1-1; D gene unclear. Trimming took 0 bases from V and 0 from J, leaving 9 bases between them. Germline V CDR1 and CDR2: SGHRS, YFSETQ. The CDR3 length is 15 residues. The CDR3 nucleotides read TGCGCCAGCAGCTTGGCCGGAGTAATGAACACTGAAGCTTTCTTT. Amino acid sequence: CASSLAGVMNTEAFF.

The V and J genes are TRBV5-1 and TRBJ1-3; the match to TRBD1 covers 7 bases. The trim removed 4 bases at V and 7 bases at J, leaving 5 bases unmatched. CDR1 SGHRS and CDR2 YFSETQ come from the germline V gene. The length of the CDR3 is 13 residues. The CDR3 DNA sequence: TGCGCCAGCAGCCCAGACAGGGTCAACACCATATATTTT. Residues: CASSPDRVNTIYF.

This chain connects TRBV7-2 to TRBJ1-1; D might be TRBD1 (6 bases). This CDR3 spans 14 amino acids. Germline CDR1 is SGHTA and CDR2 is FQGNSA. V was cut by 4 bases and J by 5 bases, with 14 bases left in between. The DNA for the CDR3 is TGTGCCAGCAGCTCTAGGGGGATTTGGACTGAAGCTTTCTTT. Translating it yields CASSSRGIWTEAFF.

Only one count was recorded for this clone. CDR3 region: CASSYSAGLLTDTQYF. CDR3 nucleotide sequence: TGTGCCAGCAGTTATTCGGCAGGCCTCCTCACAGATACGCAGTATTTT. The V and J genes are TRBV6-5 and TRBJ2-3; D remains unclear. The CDR3 spans 16 residues. Per germline, CDR1 MNHEY and CDR2 SVGAGI. Trimming pared 3 bases from V and 2 bases from J, leaving 15 bases between.

V is TRBV11-3 and J is TRBJ2-5; 7 bases align to TRBD1. The CDR3 loop spans 15 amino acids. The V segment lost 4 bases and the J segment 2 bases; nucleotides outside the gene matches: 7. CDR1 and CDR2 (germline): SGHNT, YENEEA. The CDR3 here is CASSSGQATQETQYF. Here the CDR3 DNA reads TGTGCCAGCAGCTCAGGACAGGCGACTCAAGAGACCCAGTACTTC.

V is TRBV24-1 and J is TRBJ2-2; 8 bases align to TRBD2. Per the germline V gene, CDR1 is KGHDR and CDR2 is SFDVKD. This CDR3 is built from 17 residues. V shed 4 bases and J 4 bases; nucleotides not matched to a gene: 10. CDR3 loop: CATSDHGGGPTTGELFF. The DNA of the CDR3 is TGTGCCACCAGTGACCACGGGGGGGGGCCGACCACCGGGGAGCTGTTTTTT.

The gene calls are TRBV2 and TRBJ1-5; TRBD1 aligns across 7 bases. Germline trimming cut 8 bases from V and 0 bases from J; bases unmatched to any gene: 19. The length of the CDR3 is 19 residues. CDR1 and CDR2 (germline): SNHLY, FYNNEI. CDR3 region: CASARSPGQSAYSNQPQHF. The CDR3 DNA follows: TGTGCCAGCGCCCGTTCTCCGGGACAGAGCGCCTATAGCAATCAGCCCCAGCATTTT.

The rearrangement joins TRBV2 to TRBJ2-3; D may be TRBD2 (6 bases). V was trimmed by 1 base and J by 1 base, leaving 9 bases between them. From germline, CDR1 is SNHLY and CDR2 FYNNEI. The CDR3 is 15 residues long. CDR3 sequence: CASSEVGGGTDTQYF. CDR3 coding DNA: TGTGCCAGCAGTGAAGTTGGCGGGGGCACAGATACGCAGTATTTT. Looking up the rest from reference TRBV2 and TRBJ2-3 gives the full variable domain: EPEVTQTPSHQVTQMGQEVILRCVPISNHLYFYWYRQILGQKVEFLVSFYNNEISEKSEIFDDQFSVERPDGSNFTLKIRSTKLEDSAMYFCASSEVGGGTDTQYFGPGTRLTVL.

This clone was found once. Other nucleotide sequences from this sample produce the same CDR3. The chain employs TRBV6-5 and TRBJ2-7, with D possibly matching TRBD1 (5 bases). Trimming shortened V by 3 bases and J by 3 bases, and 12 bases separated the two germline ends. Germline CDR1 and CDR2: MNHEY and SVGAGI. CDR3 length equals 14 residues. The CDR3 sequence: CASSYGQGGYEQYF. CDR3 coding DNA: TGTGCCAGCAGTTATGGGCAGGGTGGCTACGAGCAGTACTTC.

The V and J genes are TRBV28 and TRBJ1-2, with TRBD1 as a possible D gene (6 bases). Germline CDR1 reads MDHEN; CDR2 reads SYDVKM. Trimming cost V 3 bases and J 7 bases, with 9 bases left between them. The CDR3 runs 12 residues. The CDR3 DNA reads as TGTGCCAGCAGTTTGGCAGGGGTTGGCTACACCTTC. Translation gives CASSLAGVGYTF.

The chain combines TRBV9 with TRBJ2-1; 8 nucleotides match TRBD2. From germline, CDR1 is SGDLS and CDR2 YYNGEE. The CDR3 sequence is 18 residues long. V was pared by 4 bases and J by 0 bases, with 12 bases of the junction left unmatched. The CDR3 loop reads CASSPRGSGASSYNEQFF. In DNA, the CDR3 is TGTGCCAGCAGCCCCCGTGGTAGCGGGGCCAGCTCCTACAATGAGCAGTTCTTC.

V usage is TRBV4-1 and J usage is TRBJ1-1; 8 bases align to TRBD1. CDR1 and CDR2 (germline): MGHRA, YSYEKL. J was trimmed by 3 bases and V by 4 bases; bases with no gene match: 4. The CDR3 is 14 residues long. This CDR3 is CASSRGTGDTEAFF. The CDR3 DNA sequence: TGCGCCAGCAGCCGGGGGACAGGAGACACTGAAGCTTTCTTT.

This rearrangement joins TRBV6-2 or TRBV6-3 to TRBJ2-7; D perhaps matches TRBD1 (6 bases). With 5 bases removed from V and 3 bases from J, the gap between germline ends came to 11 bases. The germline gives CDR1 MNHEY, CDR2 SVGEGT. The CDR3 loop spans 13 amino acids. In DNA, the CDR3 is TGTGCCAGCAGTGGAGGACAGCACTACGAGCAGTACTTC. Residues: CASSGGQHYEQYF.

The rearrangement joins TRBV7-2 to TRBJ2-4; a weak D match, TRBD1 (6 bases). This CDR3 comprises 16 residues. Trimming shortened V by 0 bases and J by 0 bases, and 9 bases separated the two germline ends. Per the germline V gene, CDR1 is SGHTA and CDR2 is FQGNSA. CDR3: CASSLAGALAKNIQYF. The DNA for the CDR3 is TGTGCCAGCAGCTTAGCGGGGGCTCTAGCCAAAAACATTCAGTACTTC. Combining the CDR3 with reference TRBV7-2 and TRBJ2-4 gives the whole variable domain GAGVSQSPSNKVTEKGKDVELRCDPISGHTALYWYRQSLGQGLEFLIYFQGNSAPDKSGLPSDRFSAERTGGSVSTLTIQRTQQEDSAVYLCASSLAGALAKNIQYFGAGTRLSVL.

The chain couples TRBV6-2 or TRBV6-3 to TRBJ2-7, with 9 bases matching TRBD1. The germline CDR1 and CDR2 sequences are MNHEY and SVGEGT. The V gene end was trimmed by 2 bases and the J gene end by 5 bases; junction bases not matched to a gene: 13. This CDR3 is built from 17 residues. The CDR3 coding sequence is TGTGCCAGCAGTTACCCTCTCGGGACAGGGATTTATGACGAGCAGTACTTC. This encodes CASSYPLGTGIYDEQYF.

V is TRBV7-2 and J is TRBJ2-3; 12 nucleotides agree with TRBD2. The germline V gene has CDR1 SGHTA and CDR2 FQGNSA. The CDR3 is 16 amino acids. V gave up 5 bases and J gave up 5 bases; unmatched junction bases: 8. DNA for the CDR3: TGTGCCAGCAGCAGCCGGACTAGCGGGGACAGAGATACGCAGTATTTT. This gives the protein CASSSRTSGDRDTQYF.

V usage is TRBV18 and J usage is TRBJ2-7; 7 bases fit TRBD2. The CDR3 spans 16 residues. The ends lost 3 bases at V and 6 bases at J; junction bases unmatched: 14. CDR1 is KGHSH, CDR2 LQKENI, per germline. The CDR3 sequence: CASSPQEGSGGSEQYF. The CDR3 nucleotides read TGTGCCAGCTCACCCCAAGAGGGGTCGGGGGGTTCCGAGCAGTACTTC.

V is TRBV6-5 and J is TRBJ1-3; D not certain. V lost 3 bases and J lost 2, with 11 bases in between. Germline-derived CDR1 and CDR2 are MNHEY and SVGAGI. This CDR3 comprises 15 residues. This chain's CDR3 is CASSYRGLTGNTIYF. CDR3 DNA sequence: TGTGCCAGCAGTTATCGCGGCCTGACTGGAAACACCATATATTTT.